This record concerns one T cell receptor (beta chain) sequence. What it binds is unknown. The data are from a study of cytomegalovirus exposure and HLA in healthy donors. 60 Vbeta and 13 Jbeta primers were used in PCR. Produced via immunoSEQ multiplex PCR; TCRdb's table is partial and in-frame only. Of 150,000 to 200,000 clones detected, over 60% appear once; the ten largest clones hold about 14%. Points from the study as a whole: Rarity held for most TCR sequences, but there were some public TCRs that occurred in many donors. Later analysis demonstrated an association between a missense DCLRE1C variant and TCR beta V- and J-gene trimming.

Input material: PBMCs. This TCR was sampled from a man in his forties or fifties in good health and CMV-seropositive.

The CDR3: CASSRGGAFFDEQFF. The CDR3, as DNA: TGTGCCAGCAGCCGCGGGGGGGCCTTTTTCGATGAGCAGTTCTTC. V and J are TRBV7-2 and TRBJ2-1, with TRBD2 matching over 9 bases. This CDR3 contains 15 residues. Germline V gene data show CDR1 as SGHTA and CDR2 as FQGNSA. Trimming at V came to 5 bases and at J to 8 bases, leaving 10 bases not matched to a gene.